One and the same sample provided the 30 T cell receptor beta chains below, sequenced in a study of regulatory T cells in long-lasting Graves disease. Construction of TCR beta libraries relied on iRepertoire HTBI primers and on Arm-PCR targeting CDR3 regions. Using its own MiXCR run on the multiplex PCR reads, TCRdb lists one record per CDR3 protein. This sample yields roughly 500,000 distinct CDR3 sequences, of which roughly 22% are seen a single time; 10% to 15% belongs to the top ten. The time point is: persistent/refractory GD, antithyroid drugs over 5 years with positive TRAb. TCR sequences were obtained from RNA taken from PBMCs. The sample in question was peripheral blood mononuclear cells (PBMCs), obtained when the disease was refractory, from a patient treated with antithyroid drugs. These receptors were taken from a female donor with Graves disease.

The chain uses TRBV12-3 or TRBV12-4 and TRBJ1-1; tentatively, D is TRBD1 (5 bases). V lost 3 bases and J lost 4, with 9 bases in between. The CDR3 is 13 residues long. The CDR3 region has the DNA TGTGCCAGCAGTTTTTACGGGGGCACTGAAGCTTTCTTT. It specifies CASSFYGGTEAFF.

The sample holds many counts of this clonotype. The V and J genes are TRBV30 and TRBJ1-4; 7 positions agree with TRBD1. V lost 0 bases, J lost 5 bases, and 6 bases stayed unmatched. Looked up from germline, CDR1 is GTSNPN and CDR2 is SVGIG (reference sequence). CDR3 size: 15 residues. CDR3 protein: CAWSVRGQINEKLFF. In nucleotides, the CDR3 is TGTGCCTGGAGTGTACGGGGACAGATCAATGAAAAACTGTTTTTT.

The rearrangement joins TRBV30 to TRBJ2-1; D ambiguous. V lost 2 bases, J lost 8 bases, and 13 bases lay in between. Germline V CDR1 and CDR2: GTSNPN, SVGIG (reference sequence). There are 13 residues in the CDR3. CDR3 DNA sequence: TGTGCCTGGAGTCCAACGGGTTGGGATGAGCAGTTCTTC. Translated, it gives CAWSPTGWDEQFF.

This clonotype turned up a few times. The genes are TRBV2 and TRBJ2-3; D unclear. This CDR3 is built from 13 residues. Germline values: CDR1 SNHLY, CDR2 FYNNEI. V was pared by 7 bases and J by 1 base, with 9 bases between. CDR3 sequence: CASKLQGTDTQYF. The CDR3, as DNA: TGTGCCAGCAAACTCCAAGGCACAGATACGCAGTATTTT.

This clonotype was counted ten times or more. The chain links TRBV12-3 or TRBV12-4 to TRBJ1-5, with 9 positions matching TRBD1. CDR3 length equals 14 residues. The ends lost 3 bases at V and 7 bases at J; junction bases unmatched: 4. CDR3 in amino acids: CASSLGTGRQPQHF. The DNA for the CDR3 is TGTGCCAGCAGTTTGGGGACAGGGCGGCAGCCCCAGCATTTT.

The sample holds many counts of this clonotype. This chain uses TRBV6-1 with TRBJ2-7, with TRBD1 matching 11 bases. Germline lookup yields CDR1 MNHNS and CDR2 SASEGT. The CDR3 consists of 16 residues. V trimming: 5 bases; J trimming: 2 bases; junction bases outside the gene matches: 8. CDR3 amino acids: CASSQTDRGPPYEQYF. CDR3 sequence (DNA): TGTGCCAGCAGTCAAACGGACAGGGGGCCCCCCTACGAGCAGTACTTC.

The chain recombines TRBV20-1 with TRBJ1-3; D is unclear. Trimming took 6 bases from V and 0 from J, leaving 15 bases between them. The germline V gene has CDR1 DFQATT and CDR2 SNEGSKA (reference sequence). The CDR3 consists of 15 residues. The CDR3 here is CSATNPESSGNTIYF. CDR3 nucleotides: TGCAGTGCGACCAACCCAGAGAGCTCTGGAAACACCATATATTTT.

The V gene is TRBV7-2, the J gene TRBJ2-5; 10 positions match TRBD2. Germline values: CDR1 SGHTA, CDR2 FQGNSA. CDR3 size: 15 residues. V lost 0 bases and J lost 3; bases outside the gene matches: 1. The CDR3 loop is CASSLALAGEETQYF. CDR3 coding DNA: TGTGCCAGCAGCTTAGCCCTAGCGGGAGAAGAGACCCAGTACTTC.

The CDR3 coding sequence is TGTGCCAGTAGTATGCAGGGAGGCTACACCTTC. Protein sequence: CASSMQGGYTF. V and J are TRBV19 and TRBJ1-2, with D possibly being TRBD1 (5 bases). This CDR3 has 11 residues. Per germline, CDR1 LNHDA and CDR2 SQIVND (reference sequence). V was clipped by 3 bases and J by 8 bases, with 7 bases between them.

In regard to this clonotype: Mismatch with germline at one junction end may stem from a read error. V gene TRBV28 combines with J gene TRBJ1-5; D possibly corresponds to TRBD1 (5 bases). The CDR3 is 13 amino acids. CDR1 MDHEN and CDR2 SYDVKM come from the germline V gene. CDR3 coding DNA: TGTGCCACCAGTCCCGGGGACCATCAGCCCCAGCATTTT. Its translation is CATSPGDHQPQHF.

This clonotype was seen repeatedly, ten times or more. The rearrangement uses TRBV3-1 and TRBJ1-1, with D possibly TRBD1 on 6 matching bases. Trimming removed 1 base from V and 5 bases from J, with 11 bases in between. The CDR3 covers 14 residues. The V gene's germline CDR1 is LGHDT and CDR2 YNNKEL (reference sequence). The CDR3 loop reads CASSQARGGTEAFF. The CDR3, as DNA: TGTGCCAGCAGCCAAGCTAGGGGGGGGACTGAAGCTTTCTTT.

This clonotype was counted a single time. The chain has TRBV20-1 and TRBJ2-5; D is perhaps TRBD1 (6 bases). Germline values: CDR1 DFQATT, CDR2 SNEGSKA (reference sequence). Between the trimmed V and J ends, which lost 4 bases and 1 base, there was a span of 16 bases. CDR3 length: 15 residues. The CDR3: CSANPEQGTQETQYF. As DNA, the CDR3 is TGCAGTGCTAATCCAGAGCAGGGGACCCAAGAGACCCAGTACTTC.

This clonotype came up many times. This chain links TRBV2 with TRBJ2-5; D uncertain. V dropped 1 base and J dropped 7 bases, with 1 base sitting between them. Germline V gene data show CDR1 as SNHLY and CDR2 as FYNNEI. The CDR3 length is 10 residues. This CDR3 reads CASSEGTQYF. CDR3 in DNA: TGTGCCAGCAGTGAAGGGACCCAGTACTTC.

This clonotype occurred a few times. The chain uses TRBV29-1 and TRBJ2-7; TRBD1 agrees at 7 bases. The CDR3 runs to 13 residues. Germline CDR1 SQVTM, CDR2 ANQGSEA. With V trimmed by 4 bases and J by 1 base, 4 bases remained unmatched. The CDR3 DNA reads TGCAGCGTTGCCGGGACAGCATCCTACGAGCAGTACTTC. Translated: CSVAGTASYEQYF.

The chain has TRBV7-2 and TRBJ1-5; unclear D gene. Germline V gives CDR1 SGHTA, CDR2 FQGNSA. The CDR3 has 15 residues. V lost 1 base and J 6 bases, leaving 13 bases between the germline ends. Written as DNA, the CDR3 is TGTGCCAGCAGCTTAGATGGCAGTTGGAGTCAGCCCCAGCATTTT. Amino acid sequence: CASSLDGSWSQPQHF.

This clonotype was observed many times. At one end, the junction sequence differs from germline, possibly due to a read error. The genes are TRBV6-1 and TRBJ2-7; 13 bases line up with TRBD2. CDR3 length: 14 amino acids. Germline loops: CDR1 MNHNS, CDR2 SASEGT. The CDR3 is CASRGLAGSYEQYF. The CDR3 DNA is TGCGCCAGTCGGGGACTAGCGGGGTCCTACGAGCAGTACTTC.

Only one count was recorded for this clonotype. A much larger clone lies a single base off, so this may be a read error. V and J are TRBV14 and TRBJ2-2; D unclear. Germline loops: CDR1 SGHDN, CDR2 FVKESK. This CDR3 is built from 12 residues. Trimming took 3 bases from V and 4 from J, leaving 3 bases between them. The CDR3 nucleotides are TGTGCCAGCAGCCACGTCACCGGGGAGCTGTTTTTT. Translation: CASSHVTGELFF.

This clonotype was recorded many times. The chain is built from TRBV7-3 and TRBJ1-1, with D unclear. Germline V lookup: CDR1 SGHTA, CDR2 FQGTGA. The CDR3 sequence is 13 residues long. V dropped 5 bases and J dropped 0 bases, with 7 bases sitting between them. CDR3 coding DNA: TGTGCCAGCAGCGCGCACATGAACACTGAAGCTTTCTTT. This codes for CASSAHMNTEAFF.

This clonotype has more than one count but fewer than ten. Germline is not matched at one junction end, which may reflect a read error. The genes are TRBV2 and TRBJ2-1; unclear D gene. Germline CDR1 and CDR2: SNHLY and FYNNEI. The CDR3 contains 16 residues. CDR3 sequence: CASSKGTPSSYNGQFF. The CDR3 DNA is TGTGCCAGCAGTAAAGGAACTCCGAGCTCCTACAATGGGCAGTTCTTC.

At least ten counts were recorded for this clonotype. The rearrangement uses TRBV15 and TRBJ2-7; D is perhaps TRBD1 (6 bases). Germline CDR1 LNHNV, CDR2 YYDKDF (reference sequence). With 0 bases removed from V and 3 bases from J, the gap between germline ends came to 18 bases. The CDR3 covers 17 residues. Here the CDR3 reads CATSRDSRTAIFYEQYF. DNA of the CDR3: TGTGCCACCAGCAGAGATAGTAGGACAGCTATCTTCTACGAGCAGTACTTC.

About this clonotype: A much larger clone lies one base from this, so it may be a read error. The conserved final phenylalanine or tryptophan is absent from the CDR3, which likely points to a read error. The V call is TRBV2, the J call TRBJ1-1, with D possibly TRBD1 on 5 matching bases. Germline V gene sequence: CDR1 SNHLY, CDR2 FYNNEI. V gave up 4 bases and J gave up 5 bases, with 8 bases separating them. The CDR3 covers 12 residues. The CDR3 loop reads CASSVGVTEAFL. The CDR3 DNA reads TGTGCCAGCAGTGTAGGGGTTACTGAAGCTTTCCTT.

This clonotype was detected only a few times. The chain carries TRBV28 and TRBJ1-2; 7 positions agree with TRBD1. Per germline, CDR1 MDHEN and CDR2 SYDVKM. The V segment lost 4 bases and the J segment 6 bases; nucleotides outside the gene matches: 11. This CDR3 spans 15 amino acids. CDR3 residues: CASSSPGEGADGYTF. DNA of the CDR3: TGTGCCAGCAGTTCCCCCGGGGAGGGGGCCGATGGCTACACCTTC.

This clonotype was counted a few times. This chain's CDR3 is CAISERGTISFGYTF. In DNA, the CDR3 is TGTGCCATCAGTGAGCGGGGGACGATTTCCTTTGGCTACACCTTC. The chain joins TRBV10-3 to TRBJ1-2, with a possible D match to TRBD1 (5 bases). There are 15 residues in the CDR3. In germline, CDR1 is ENHRY, CDR2 SYGVKD. V shed 2 bases and J shed 7 bases, with 17 bases lying between them.

This clonotype was picked up many times. The rearrangement uses TRBV28 and TRBJ2-7, with 7 bases matching TRBD1. The CDR3 contains 12 residues. Germline CDR1 and CDR2: MDHEN and SYDVKM. The V gene end was trimmed by 6 bases and the J gene end by 6 bases; junction bases not matched to a gene: 5. The CDR3, as DNA: TGTGCCAGCAGGGACAGGATCGCCGAGCAGTACTTC. Translation gives CASRDRIAEQYF.

This clonotype was found a few times. The chain recombines TRBV6-1 with TRBJ2-2; perhaps D is TRBD1 or TRBD2 (5 bases each). V lost 6 bases, J lost 4 bases, and 9 bases lay in between. CDR3 length: 13 residues. CDR1 is MNHNS, CDR2 SASEGT, per germline. In nucleotides, the CDR3 is TGTGCCAGCAGGTTGGGGACCACCGGGGAGCTGTTTTTT. Residues: CASRLGTTGELFF.

In its sample, this clonotype was seen a few times. The chain has TRBV9 and TRBJ2-1, with TRBD2 matching 8 bases. This CDR3 comprises 16 residues. Germline-derived CDR1 and CDR2 are SGDLS and YYNGEE. With V trimmed by 1 base and J by 8 bases, 11 bases remained unmatched. CDR3 sequence (DNA): TGTGCCAGCAGCGTAACCGGGACTAGTATCTCGGATGAGCAGTTCTTC. This encodes CASSVTGTSISDEQFF.

With regard to this clonotype: A much more abundant neighbour one base away suggests this may be a read error. This sequence joins TRBV7-9 and TRBJ2-6; 7 bases fit TRBD1. There are 17 residues in the CDR3. The V segment lost 5 bases and the J segment 8 bases; nucleotides outside the gene matches: 15. The germline V gene has CDR1 SEHNR and CDR2 FQNEAQ (reference sequence). The CDR3 loop is CASSLKFGVRGTNVLTF. CDR3 bases: TGTGCCAGCAGCCTCAAGTTCGGGGTCAGGGGGACCAACGTCCTGACTTTC.

The V call is TRBV20-1, the J call TRBJ1-2; perhaps TRBD1 as D (5 bases). Germline V gene sequence: CDR1 DFQATT, CDR2 SNEGSKA (reference sequence). The CDR3 runs to 15 residues. V gave up 6 bases and J gave up 3 bases, with 20 bases separating them. The CDR3 DNA is TGCAGTGCGCGCCCCATACAGACAGATCACTATGGCTACACCTTC. Translation: CSARPIQTDHYGYTF.

The rearrangement links TRBV5-1 to TRBJ1-1, with D perhaps matching TRBD1 (5 bases). CDR1 and CDR2 from the germline V gene are SGHRS and YFSETQ. V was trimmed by 0 bases and J by 6 bases, leaving 12 bases between them. The CDR3 runs to 14 residues. The CDR3 bases are TGCGCCAGCAGCTTGGCCGGGCGGGGGTCTGAAGCTTTCTTT. This encodes CASSLAGRGSEAFF.

This clonotype has only a few counts. The chain employs TRBV6-2 or TRBV6-3 and TRBJ1-5; D is unresolved. The CDR3 sequence is 14 residues long. Germline V gene lookup returns CDR1 MNHEY and CDR2 SVGEGT. V was pared by 5 bases and J by 0 bases, with 8 bases between. The CDR3 reads CASSRPNSNQPQHF. Here the CDR3 DNA reads TGTGCCAGCAGTCGGCCGAATAGCAATCAGCCCCAGCATTTT.